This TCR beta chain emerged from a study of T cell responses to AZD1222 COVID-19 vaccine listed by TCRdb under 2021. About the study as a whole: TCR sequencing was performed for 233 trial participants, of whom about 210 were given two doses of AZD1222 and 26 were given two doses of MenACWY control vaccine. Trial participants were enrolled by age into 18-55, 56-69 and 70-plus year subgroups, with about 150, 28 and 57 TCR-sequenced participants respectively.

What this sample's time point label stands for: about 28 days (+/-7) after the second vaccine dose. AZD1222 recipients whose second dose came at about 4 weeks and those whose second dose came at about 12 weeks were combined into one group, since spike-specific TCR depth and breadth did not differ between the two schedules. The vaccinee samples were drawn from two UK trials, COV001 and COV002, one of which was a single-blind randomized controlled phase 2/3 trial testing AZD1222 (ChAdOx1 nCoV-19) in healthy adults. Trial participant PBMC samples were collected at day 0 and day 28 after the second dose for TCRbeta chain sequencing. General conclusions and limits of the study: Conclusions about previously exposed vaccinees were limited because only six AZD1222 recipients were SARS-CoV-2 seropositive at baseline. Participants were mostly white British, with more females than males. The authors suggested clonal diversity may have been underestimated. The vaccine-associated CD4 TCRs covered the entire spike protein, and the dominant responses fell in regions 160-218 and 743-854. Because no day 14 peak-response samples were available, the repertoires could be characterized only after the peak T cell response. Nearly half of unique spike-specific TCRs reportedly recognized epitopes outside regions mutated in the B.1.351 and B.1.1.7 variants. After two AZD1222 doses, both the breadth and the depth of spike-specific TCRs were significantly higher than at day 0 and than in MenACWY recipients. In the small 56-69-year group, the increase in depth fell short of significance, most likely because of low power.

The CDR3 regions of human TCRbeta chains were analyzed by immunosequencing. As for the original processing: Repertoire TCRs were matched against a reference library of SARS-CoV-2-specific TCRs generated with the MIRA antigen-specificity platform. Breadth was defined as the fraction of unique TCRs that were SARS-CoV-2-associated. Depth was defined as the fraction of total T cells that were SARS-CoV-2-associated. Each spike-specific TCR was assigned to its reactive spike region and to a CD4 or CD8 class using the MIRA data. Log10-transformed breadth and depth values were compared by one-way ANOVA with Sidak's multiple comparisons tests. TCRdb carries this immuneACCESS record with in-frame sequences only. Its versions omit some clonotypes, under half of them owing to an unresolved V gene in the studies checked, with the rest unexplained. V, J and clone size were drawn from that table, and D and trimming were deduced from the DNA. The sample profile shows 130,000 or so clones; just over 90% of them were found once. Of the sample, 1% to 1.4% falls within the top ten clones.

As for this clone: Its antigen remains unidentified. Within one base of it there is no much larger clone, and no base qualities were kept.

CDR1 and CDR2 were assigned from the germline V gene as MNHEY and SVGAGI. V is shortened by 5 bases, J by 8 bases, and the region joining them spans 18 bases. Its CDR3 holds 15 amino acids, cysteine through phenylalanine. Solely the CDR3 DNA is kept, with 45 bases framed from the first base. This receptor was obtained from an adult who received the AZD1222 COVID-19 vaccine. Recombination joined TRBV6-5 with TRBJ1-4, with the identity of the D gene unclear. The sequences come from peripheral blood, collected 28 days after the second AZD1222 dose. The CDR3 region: CASSRRPPRREKLFF. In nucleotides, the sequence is TGTGCCAGCAGTCGTAGACCCCCGAGGAGGGAAAAACTGTTTTTT.